The clone carrying this TCR beta chain was counted only a few times. The antigen is unknown. This sample stems from a study of OX40 agonist ivuxolimab in advanced cancers. Across the whole study: Three patients got partial responses; one had hepatocellular carcinoma and two had cutaneous melanoma.

With 8 bases removed from V and 6 bases from J, the gap between germline ends came to 10 bases. Germline CDR1 and CDR2: MNHEY and SMNVEV (reference sequence). The CDR3 is 11 residues long. The table came from immunoSEQ multiplex PCR; TCRdb's copy has only in-frame clones and leaves some out. The table shows roughly 60,000 clones, with around 86% occurring only once. Findings of the study overall: Compared with CD4+, CD8+ T cells on average had more expanded clones. The antigens recognized by the expanded peripheral T cells, that is their antigen specificity, were not determined. At 0.1 to 3.0 mg/kg and by week 6, CD4+ and CD8+ T cells in the blood had expanded clonally.

The sequence was obtained from an adult with an advanced solid tumor such as melanoma, head and neck, liver or kidney cancer. This material consisted of CD4+ or CD8+ T cells sorted from blood, taken in a trial of the OX40 agonist ivuxolimab. The J gene is TRBJ1-2, the V gene TRBV27; D is undetermined. This CDR3 reads CASGRRDGYTF. The CDR3 DNA follows: TGTGCCAGCGGTCGAAGGGATGGCTACACCTTC.